The entry below gives a single TCR beta chain sequence along with its context. The record originates from a study of blood T cell repertoires in COVID-19. Study information: The United States, Italy and Spain provided the acute and convalescent COVID-19 samples. Nucleic acid was either cDNA or gDNA, and it came from T cells, B-cell-depleted T cells, or PBMCs.

Per the study methods: Quantification of nucleated cells was approximated via reference gene primer amplification. Profiling relied on immunoSEQ multiplex PCR, and the TCRdb table lists in-frame clones only, not all of them. D and trimming were read from the DNA, whereas the V and J calls and clone size are those reported in that table. Of roughly 100,000 clones in the sample, more than 80% were seen once. The clonotype originates from an elderly woman with acute or convalescent COVID-19. The sequencing sample was made of peripheral blood.

This chain's CDR3 is CASSPRALGGRNTEAFF. The CDR3 DNA reads as TGTGCCAGCTCACCACGCGCCCTAGGGGGACGAAACACTGAAGCTTTCTTT. J is TRBJ1-1 and V is TRBV18, with D tentatively TRBD1 (6 bases). The V gene lost 1 base and the J gene lost 2 bases, with 17 bases spanning the gap. This CDR3 contains 17 residues. Germline CDR1 is KGHSH and CDR2 is LQKENI.